The present entry profiles one T cell receptor (beta chain) with its context. The entry originates in a study of early stage breast cancer tumors. Across the whole study: Most invasive tumors, about 70% of the 16, were ER+/PR+/HER2-. Among some 12 ER+/PR+/HER2- tumors, eight were ductal, four lobular.

Each sample had two DNA replicates, 0.45 to 0.65 ug blood or around 1.6 ug tissue. TCRdb keeps only in-frame clones here, not all; method: immunoSEQ multiplex PCR. The sample has about 6,000 clones; nearly 80% are singletons. Sampling of the adjacent normal breast tissue occurred roughly 1.8-4 cm from the tumor. The source is a person between 70 and 80 years old with breast cancer. The sequenced sample was normal breast tissue next to the tumor.

CDR3 loop: CASSVTSGYNEQFF. The DNA of the CDR3 is TGTGCCAGCAGTGTTACTAGCGGCTACAATGAGCAGTTCTTC. This rearrangement joins TRBV6-1 to TRBJ2-1, with TRBD2 matching 8 bases. CDR1 and CDR2 from the germline V gene are MNHNS and SASEGT. CDR3 length equals 14 residues. V gave up 4 bases and J gave up 3 bases; unmatched junction bases: 2.